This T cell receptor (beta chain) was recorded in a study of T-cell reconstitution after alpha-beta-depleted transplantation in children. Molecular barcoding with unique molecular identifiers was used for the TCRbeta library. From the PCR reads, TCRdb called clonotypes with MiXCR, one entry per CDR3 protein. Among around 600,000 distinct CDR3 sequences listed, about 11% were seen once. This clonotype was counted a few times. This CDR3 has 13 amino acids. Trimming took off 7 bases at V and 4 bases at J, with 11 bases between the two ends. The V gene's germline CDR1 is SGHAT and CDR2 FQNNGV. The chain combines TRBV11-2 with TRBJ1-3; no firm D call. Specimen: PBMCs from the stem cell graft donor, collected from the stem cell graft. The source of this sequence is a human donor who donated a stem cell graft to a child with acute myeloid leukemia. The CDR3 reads CASTNSAGNTIYF. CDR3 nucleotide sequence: TGTGCCAGCACCAATTCCGCGGGAAACACCATATATTTT. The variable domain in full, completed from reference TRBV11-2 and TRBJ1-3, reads EAGVAQSPRYKIIEKRQSVAFWCNPISGHATLYWYQQILGQGPKLLIQFQNNGVVDDSQLPKDRFSAERLKGVDSTLKIQPAKLEDSAVYLCASTNSAGNTIYFGEGSWLTVV.